A single sample gave rise to the 29 T cell receptor beta chains below, sequenced in a study of T-cell reconstitution after alpha-beta-depleted transplantation in children. Molecular barcoding with unique molecular identifiers was used for the TCRbeta library. Using its own MiXCR run on the PCR reads, TCRdb lists one record per CDR3 protein. The table includes more than 400,000 distinct CDR3 sequences, over 40% detected once. The specimen was PBMCs, collected before TCRalphabeta/CD19-depleted stem cell transplant. These receptors were taken from a girl aged 2 to 9 with aplastic anemia, due to receive a stem cell transplant.

The V and J genes are TRBV15 and TRBJ2-3, with 8 positions matching TRBD2. Per the germline V gene, CDR1 is LNHNV and CDR2 is YYDKDF (reference sequence). CDR3 length: 13 residues. After removal of 5 bases from V and 4 bases from J, the junction contained 2 bases not matched to a gene. The CDR3 DNA reads TGTGCCACCAGCGCGGGGGGACCAGATACGCAGTATTTT. This translates into CATSAGGPDTQYF.

The chain has TRBV30 and TRBJ2-1; 7 bases line up with TRBD1. V lost 2 bases and J lost 12; bases outside the gene matches: 10. The CDR3 loop spans 13 amino acids. CDR1 and CDR2 (germline): GTSNPN, SVGIG (reference sequence). CDR3 nucleotide sequence: TGTGCCTGGAGTACTAACCTCCGGGACAGGCAGTTCTTC. Protein product: CAWSTNLRDRQFF.

In its sample, this clonotype was seen many times. This chain joins TRBV20-1 and TRBJ2-4, with a tentative D call TRBD1 (6 bases). CDR1 and CDR2 (germline): DFQATT, SNEGSKA (reference sequence). The ends were cut back, 6 bases at V and 9 bases at J, with 18 bases in the middle. The CDR3 covers 13 residues. The CDR3 DNA sequence: TGCAGTGCCGACCCCGGACAGTTTGGCATTCAGTACTTC. It encodes CSADPGQFGIQYF.

This clonotype has just a few counts. J is TRBJ1-3 and V is TRBV5-5; D is unclear. Trimming pared 1 base from V and 0 bases from J, leaving 8 bases between. CDR3 length equals 15 residues. CDR1 and CDR2 (germline): SGHKS, YYEKEE (reference sequence). The CDR3 nucleotides are TGTGCCAGCAGCTTGACAGCCACCTCTGGAAACACCATATATTTT. As protein: CASSLTATSGNTIYF.

The J gene is TRBJ2-1, the V gene TRBV20-1, with a possible D match to TRBD1 (6 bases). Trimming pared 6 bases from V and 6 bases from J, leaving 18 bases between. This CDR3 is built from 14 residues. Germline V lookup: CDR1 DFQATT, CDR2 SNEGSKA (reference sequence). The CDR3 region has the DNA TGCAGTGCCCATGGCAGGGGTTCGGGCAATGAGCAGTTCTTC. It encodes CSAHGRGSGNEQFF.

This clonotype was seen more than once but under ten times. The chain recombines TRBV12-3 or TRBV12-4 with TRBJ2-2; the D is unclear. This CDR3 spans 14 amino acids. The germline V and J ends were trimmed by 3 bases and 6 bases, with 11 bases remaining between them. CDR3 sequence: CASSFELSSGELFF. The CDR3, as DNA: TGTGCCAGCAGTTTTGAGCTCTCGTCCGGGGAGCTGTTTTTT.

This clonotype was observed a handful of times. This chain links TRBV20-1 with TRBJ2-7, with D perhaps being TRBD1 or TRBD2 (5 bases each). V shed 6 bases and J shed 2 bases, with 23 bases lying between them. This CDR3 contains 16 residues. Germline values: CDR1 DFQATT, CDR2 SNEGSKA (reference sequence). The CDR3 sequence: CSANGLEGLDPYEQYF. The CDR3 DNA reads as TGCAGTGCCAATGGTTTAGAGGGGCTGGATCCCTACGAGCAGTACTTC.

There are a few counts of this clonotype. The chain recombines TRBV5-1 with TRBJ1-3; D is unclear. CDR3 size: 15 residues. In germline, CDR1 is SGHRS, CDR2 YFSETQ. The V end was cut by 2 bases, the J end by 2 bases, with 11 bases between. CDR3 residues: CASSLGDLPGNTIYF. CDR3 sequence (DNA): TGCGCCAGCAGCTTAGGTGACCTACCTGGAAACACCATATATTTT.

The chain has TRBV7-9 and TRBJ2-1, with D tentatively TRBD2 (5 bases). CDR3 size: 17 residues. V was pared by 5 bases and J by 6 bases, with 23 bases between. Germline lookup yields CDR1 SEHNR and CDR2 FQNEAQ (reference sequence). DNA for the CDR3: TGTGCCAGCAGCCCAAGATCCCAGCGGTACGCTGGCAATGAGCAGTTCTTC. Translated: CASSPRSQRYAGNEQFF. Full variable domain (remainder filled in from reference TRBV7-9 and TRBJ2-1): DTGVSQNPRHKITKRGQNVTFRCDPISEHNRLYWYRQTLGQGPEFLTYFQNEAQLEKSRLLSDRFSAERPKGSFSTLEIQRTEQGDSAMYLCASSPRSQRYAGNEQFFGPGTRLTVL.

The chain combines TRBV5-1 with TRBJ2-7, with 12 bases lining up with TRBD2. CDR1 is SGHRS, CDR2 YFSETQ, per germline. J was trimmed by 7 bases and V by 0 bases; bases with no gene match: 8. This CDR3 is built from 16 residues. CDR3 in amino acids: CASSLDRLAGGQEQYF. The CDR3, as DNA: TGCGCCAGCAGCTTGGATCGGCTAGCGGGAGGGCAGGAGCAGTACTTC.

This clonotype was detected ten times or more. V is TRBV6-1 and J is TRBJ2-7; possibly TRBD2 for D (6 bases). The CDR3 is made up of 14 amino acids. V lost 8 bases and J lost 0, with 14 bases in between. Per germline, CDR1 MNHNS and CDR2 SASEGT. The CDR3 coding sequence is TGTGCCAGCGGTATCGGGGGTGACTCCTACGAGCAGTACTTC. Protein sequence: CASGIGGDSYEQYF.

The chain couples TRBV11-2 to TRBJ2-5, with TRBD2 as a possible D gene (5 bases). V shed 1 base and J shed 7 bases, with 13 bases lying between them. This CDR3 is 14 amino acids long. Germline CDR1 SGHAT, CDR2 FQNNGV. CDR3 loop: CASSLVNGRGTQYF. For the CDR3, the DNA is TGTGCCAGCAGCTTAGTCAACGGCCGGGGGACCCAGTACTTC.

The V call is TRBV19, the J call TRBJ1-1; D not certain. The CDR3 sequence is 12 residues long. V was pared by 5 bases and J by 7 bases, with 11 bases between. In germline, CDR1 is LNHDA, CDR2 SQIVND (reference sequence). The CDR3 loop is CASSASRLEAFF. CDR3 in DNA: TGTGCCAGTAGTGCGTCACGGCTTGAAGCTTTCTTT. Full variable domain (remainder filled in from reference TRBV19 and TRBJ1-1): DGGITQSPKYLFRKEGQNVTLSCEQNLNHDAMYWYRQDPGQGLRLIYYSQIVNDFQKGDIAEGYSVSREKKESFPLTVTSAQKNPTAFYLCASSASRLEAFFGQGTRLTVV.

This clonotype was seen many times. The chain joins TRBV5-1 to TRBJ2-5, with TRBD2 identical over 7 bases. Germline values: CDR1 SGHRS, CDR2 YFSETQ. The CDR3 totals 15 residues. V shed 2 bases and J 5 bases; nucleotides not matched to a gene: 9. The CDR3 region is CASSLWNGRRETQYF. The CDR3 DNA is TGCGCCAGCAGCTTATGGAACGGGAGGCGGGAGACCCAGTACTTC. Together with reference TRBV5-1 and TRBJ2-5, the CDR3 gives the full variable domain: KAGVTQTPRYLIKTRGQQVTLSCSPISGHRSVSWYQQTPGQGLQFLFEYFSETQRNKGNFPGRFSGRQFSNSRSEMNVSTLELGDSALYLCASSLWNGRRETQYFGPGTRLLVL.

This clonotype has more than one count but fewer than ten. The rearrangement links TRBV6-1 to TRBJ2-5, with 14 bases that match TRBD2. The ends lost 6 bases at V and 8 bases at J; junction bases unmatched: 11. Germline V CDR1 and CDR2: MNHNS, SASEGT. This CDR3 region has 16 residues. For the CDR3, the DNA is TGTGCCAGCAGCCCCCAAGGGACTAGCGGGAGACGAACCCAGTACTTC. It yields the protein CASSPQGTSGRRTQYF.

This clonotype was picked up many times. The DNA for the CDR3 is TGTGCCAGCAGCCAATACTTGACTAGCGGGAGGAAAGAGACCCAGTACTTC. This codes for CASSQYLTSGRKETQYF. The J gene is TRBJ2-5, the V gene TRBV12-3 or TRBV12-4, with 13 nucleotides matching TRBD2. With V trimmed by 6 bases and J by 3 bases, 10 bases remained unmatched. The CDR3 contains 17 residues.

This clonotype was seen only a few times. The V gene is TRBV12-3 or TRBV12-4, the J gene TRBJ2-5, with D uncertain. Trimming took off 7 bases at V and 4 bases at J, with 10 bases between the two ends. This CDR3 is built from 12 residues. Written as DNA, the CDR3 is TGTGCCAGCACCACCCTTGGAGAGACCCAGTACTTC. It is translated as CASTTLGETQYF.

The chain links TRBV7-2 to TRBJ2-7; no clear D gene. Germline CDR1 and CDR2: SGHTA and FQGNSA. Trimming cost V 1 base and J 3 bases, with 10 bases left between them. The CDR3 consists of 14 residues. CDR3 amino acids: CASSLVIRDYEQYF. DNA for the CDR3: TGTGCCAGCAGCTTAGTAATCCGAGACTACGAGCAGTACTTC.

This chain joins TRBV18 and TRBJ1-2; D unclear. The CDR3 has 13 amino acids. Trimming took off 0 bases at V and 5 bases at J, with 7 bases between the two ends. CDR1 and CDR2 (germline): KGHSH, LQKENI. CDR3 in DNA: TGTGCCAGCTCACCACCGGCAGGATATGGCTACACCTTC. It specifies CASSPPAGYGYTF. The full variable domain, with the rest looked up from reference TRBV18 and TRBJ1-2, is NAGVMQNPRHLVRRRGQEARLRCSPMKGHSHVYWYRQLPEEGLKFMVYLQKENIIDESGMPKERFSAEFPKEGPSILRIQQVVRGDSAAYFCASSPPAGYGYTFGSGTRLTVV.

The sample holds a few counts of this clonotype. The chain links TRBV29-1 to TRBJ2-2; 7 nucleotides match TRBD1. V lost 6 bases to trimming and J lost 4 bases; unmatched junction nucleotides: 8. Germline lookup yields CDR1 SQVTM and CDR2 ANQGSEA. The CDR3 sequence is 14 residues long. The CDR3 nucleotides are TGCAGCGTATTACAGGGGAAGGGCACCGGGGAGCTGTTTTTT. Amino acid sequence: CSVLQGKGTGELFF.

This sequence joins TRBV20-1 and TRBJ1-5; D possibly corresponds to TRBD1 (5 bases). This CDR3 has 16 amino acids. The germline V and J ends were trimmed by 0 bases and 6 bases, with 18 bases remaining between them. Germline CDR1 and CDR2: DFQATT and SNEGSKA (reference sequence). Here the CDR3 reads CSARDNRQYGSQPQHF. The CDR3 region has the DNA TGCAGTGCTAGAGACAACAGACAGTACGGGTCTCAGCCCCAGCATTTT.

The rearrangement uses TRBV3-1 and TRBJ2-5; tentative D call: TRBD1 (5 bases). This CDR3 is 14 amino acids long. CDR1 is LGHDT and CDR2 is YNNKEL in the germline V gene (reference sequence). V shed 5 bases and J shed 1 base, with 11 bases lying between them. The CDR3 DNA is TGTGCCAGCAGCTCATACAGGCTCCAAGAGACCCAGTACTTC. This translates into CASSSYRLQETQYF.

The chain uses TRBV20-1 and TRBJ2-1; 7 bases line up with TRBD2. The CDR3 runs to 13 residues. Per the germline V gene, CDR1 is DFQATT and CDR2 is SNEGSKA (reference sequence). The CDR3 loop is CRCKRGVYNEQFF. The CDR3 nucleotides read TGCCGTTGCAAGCGGGGAGTCTACAATGAGCAGTTCTTC.

The rearrangement joins TRBV19 to TRBJ2-1, with D perhaps matching TRBD2 (5 bases). The length of the CDR3 is 15 residues. V was cut by 4 bases and J by 5 bases, with 15 bases left in between. Per the germline V gene, CDR1 is LNHDA and CDR2 is SQIVND (reference sequence). The CDR3 spells CASSTGPGNHNEQFF. Written as DNA, the CDR3 is TGTGCCAGTAGTACGGGCCCGGGAAACCACAATGAGCAGTTCTTC.

J is TRBJ2-1 and V is TRBV7-2; D is unclear. Trimming removed 1 base at V and 5 bases at J, with 9 bases between. Germline CDR1 reads SGHTA; CDR2 reads FQGNSA. The CDR3 loop spans 14 amino acids. The DNA of the CDR3 is TGTGCCAGCAGCTTAGTGAGAACCCACAATGAGCAGTTCTTC. This sequence encodes CASSLVRTHNEQFF.

There are many counts of this clonotype. The chain employs TRBV28 and TRBJ2-3; 8 bases match TRBD1. The J segment lost 0 bases and the V segment lost 6 bases, leaving 8 bases of the junction unmatched. Germline lookup yields CDR1 MDHEN and CDR2 SYDVKM. There are 16 residues in the CDR3. In DNA, the CDR3 is TGTGCCAGCAGCGGTACAGGGGGTGCTAGCACAGATACGCAGTATTTT. Its translation: CASSGTGGASTDTQYF.

This clonotype was recorded many times. The chain couples TRBV9 to TRBJ1-1; possibly TRBD1 for D (6 bases). The ends were cut back, 3 bases at V and 4 bases at J, with 10 bases in the middle. Germline assignment: CDR1 SGDLS and CDR2 YYNGEE. The CDR3 is 13 amino acids. In DNA, the CDR3 is TGTGCCAGCAGCGAGGGGGGATCCACTGAAGCTTTCTTT. Translating gives CASSEGGSTEAFF.

For the CDR3, the DNA is TGTGCCACCAGGGCAGGGTTCTCCTACGAGCAGTACTTC. Translated: CATRAGFSYEQYF. The chain links TRBV15 to TRBJ2-7; tentatively, D is TRBD1 (5 bases). The CDR3 loop spans 13 amino acids. The V gene's germline CDR1 is LNHNV and CDR2 YYDKDF (reference sequence). V gave up 6 bases and J gave up 0 bases, with 9 bases separating them.

The gene calls are TRBV5-1 and TRBJ2-7, with D perhaps TRBD1 (6 bases). The CDR3 extends over 13 amino acids. The V and J ends lost 3 bases and 2 bases respectively, with 9 bases between them. CDR1 SGHRS and CDR2 YFSETQ come from the germline V gene. DNA for the CDR3: TGCGCCAGCAGCTGGGACATTACCTACGAGCAGTACTTC. It is translated as CASSWDITYEQYF. Full variable domain (outside the CDR3, taken from reference TRBV5-1 and TRBJ2-7): KAGVTQTPRYLIKTRGQQVTLSCSPISGHRSVSWYQQTPGQGLQFLFEYFSETQRNKGNFPGRFSGRQFSNSRSEMNVSTLELGDSALYLCASSWDITYEQYFGPGTRLTVT.